One and the same sample provided the 8 T cell receptor beta chains below, sequenced in a study of beta chain features in type 1 diabetes. Every bit of the isolated RNA underwent reverse transcription, so sequencing read expressed TCRB transcripts. Clones were sequenced by immunoSEQ multiplex PCR, and TCRdb holds only the in-frame ones, with some missing. This sample yields 450,000 or so clones, of which roughly 10% are seen a single time; 0.035% to 0.05% belongs to the top ten. Sequenced: naive CD4+ T cells from blood. The receptors come from a woman in her late teens or twenties in good health.

This clone was detected a few times. The V gene is TRBV2, the J gene TRBJ2-1, with D unclear. This CDR3 has 16 residues. With 4 bases removed from V and 7 bases from J, the gap between germline ends came to 20 bases. CDR1 is SNHLY, CDR2 FYNNEI, per germline. CDR3 bases: TGTGCCAGCAGTGCGAAGGACCCCTTTTCATGGAATGAGCAGTTCTTC. Protein product: CASSAKDPFSWNEQFF. The full variable domain, its missing parts supplied by reference TRBV2 and TRBJ2-1, is EPEVTQTPSHQVTQMGQEVILRCVPISNHLYFYWYRQILGQKVEFLVSFYNNEISEKSEIFDDQFSVERPDGSNFTLKIRSTKLEDSAMYFCASSAKDPFSWNEQFFGPGTRLTVL.

CDR3 DNA: TGTGCCAGCTCACGCCGGGACAGGGACTTCACCCAGTACTTC. The encoded protein is CASSRRDRDFTQYF. The V and J genes are TRBV18 and TRBJ2-5; 9 nucleotides agree with TRBD1. CDR1 and CDR2 (germline): KGHSH, LQKENI. V dropped 4 bases and J dropped 8; count of bases not matched to a gene: 8. The CDR3 has 14 amino acids. The variable domain in full, completed from reference TRBV18 and TRBJ2-5, reads NAGVMQNPRHLVRRRGQEARLRCSPMKGHSHVYWYRQLPEEGLKFMVYLQKENIIDESGMPKERFSAEFPKEGPSILRIQQVVRGDSAAYFCASSRRDRDFTQYFGPGTRLLVL.

The chain is built from TRBV7-2 and TRBJ2-7; D is unclear. V shed 5 bases and J shed 7 bases, with 15 bases lying between them. The CDR3 consists of 13 residues. Germline V lookup: CDR1 SGHTA, CDR2 FQGNSA. The CDR3 bases are TGTGCCAGCAGCCCCCTCGCGTTGGGGGAGCAGTACTTC. Translated: CASSPLALGEQYF. Combining the CDR3 with reference TRBV7-2 and TRBJ2-7 gives the whole variable domain GAGVSQSPSNKVTEKGKDVELRCDPISGHTALYWYRQSLGQGLEFLIYFQGNSAPDKSGLPSDRFSAERTGGSVSTLTIQRTQQEDSAVYLCASSPLALGEQYFGPGTRLTVT.

The V call is TRBV19, the J call TRBJ2-6, with no clear D. Looked up from germline, CDR1 is LNHDA and CDR2 is SQIVND (reference sequence). Trimming removed 5 bases from V and 1 base from J, with 6 bases in between. The length of the CDR3 is 14 residues. CDR3 in DNA: TGTGCCAGTAGTGCCCTATCTGGGGCCAACGTCCTGACTTTC. Translation gives CASSALSGANVLTF.

V usage is TRBV7-9 and J usage is TRBJ2-5, with no clear D. The ends were cut back, 8 bases at V and 2 bases at J, with 6 bases in the middle. The CDR3 is made up of 11 amino acids. Germline-derived CDR1 and CDR2 are SEHNR and FQNEAQ (reference sequence). As DNA, the CDR3 is TGTGCCAGCGGGCAACAAGAGACCCAGTACTTC. Encoded protein: CASGQQETQYF.

In the case of this clone: Other DNA variants within this sample encode the same CDR3. The chain links TRBV18 to TRBJ1-5, with 7 positions matching TRBD1. Germline loops: CDR1 KGHSH, CDR2 LQKENI. The CDR3 loop spans 13 amino acids. V was clipped by 6 bases and J by 4 bases; unmatched bases: 3. The CDR3 spells CASSPGQNQPQHF. CDR3 DNA: TGTGCCAGCTCTCCGGGACAGAATCAGCCCCAGCATTTT. The entire variable domain, with the rest obtained from reference TRBV18 and TRBJ1-5, is as follows: NAGVMQNPRHLVRRRGQEARLRCSPMKGHSHVYWYRQLPEEGLKFMVYLQKENIIDESGMPKERFSAEFPKEGPSILRIQQVVRGDSAAYFCASSPGQNQPQHFGDGTRLSIL.

This clone was recorded a few times. The chain couples TRBV4-2 to TRBJ2-1; D remains unclear. Germline V gives CDR1 LGHNA, CDR2 YNFKEQ. The V gene lost 1 base and the J gene lost 3 bases, with 16 bases spanning the gap. The CDR3 sequence is 17 residues long. The CDR3, as DNA: TGTGCCAGCAGCCAAGTGGATCGGGTCCCTGACTACAATGAGCAGTTCTTC. Protein: CASSQVDRVPDYNEQFF.

This clone was picked up a small number of times. The chain combines TRBV5-6 with TRBJ1-1; no clear D gene. Germline lookup yields CDR1 SGHDT and CDR2 YYEEEE. V shed 5 bases and J shed 4 bases, with 12 bases lying between them. The length of the CDR3 is 13 residues. In DNA form, the CDR3 reads TGTGCCAGCAGACCCCGGCAGACCACTGAAGCTTTCTTT. It specifies CASRPRQTTEAFF.